The T cell receptor (beta chain) under discussion was sequenced for a study of identical twins. The V end lost 6 bases, the J end lost 6 bases, and 16 bases lay between the germline ends. Germline lookup yields CDR1 SGHTA and CDR2 FQGNSA. This CDR3 is built from 14 residues. MiXCR, run by TCRdb on the 5' RACE reads, gives a single entry per CDR3 protein. This sample has 350,000 to 500,000 distinct CDR3 sequences; approximately 18% occur once, and the top ten carry about 12%. Study-wide points: The abundant beta clonotypes from cord blood had fewer insertions, and memory repertoires had none of this. Zero-insertion analyses could be partly confounded by invariant MAIT and iNKT cells. Cross-sectional statistical analysis was relied on for the conclusions, without the same donors being followed.

This clonotype was detected a few times. Its antigen is not known. The material sequenced was naive T cells sorted from blood. This chain links TRBV7-2 with TRBJ2-3; TRBD2 is a possible D gene (6 bases). This sequence originates from a middle-aged man in good health. In DNA, the CDR3 is TGTGCCAGCAGTTTGGAGGGATTGGCGGATACGCAGTATTTT. This sequence encodes CASSLEGLADTQYF.